One T cell receptor (beta chain) is described in this entry. No antigen is known for it. No base-level quality is on record; no much larger clone is a single base apart. The data are from a study of identical twins (dated by TCRdb to the mid-2010s). In the study overall: To test whether fetal clonotypes persist, the study used deep sequencing on TCR alpha and beta repertoires from monozygotic twins, unrelated adults of various ages, and cord blood. To rule out contamination, replicate twin experiments were performed at different times with different library preparation protocols.

Trimming takes 0 bases from V and 0 bases from J, and the germline ends sit 6 bases apart. Sequences LGHDT (CDR1) and YNNKEL (CDR2) are obtained from the germline V gene (reference sequence). The CDR3 starts with the cysteine, ends with the phenylalanine, and has 14 residues. The read is trimmed to its CDR3 DNA, 42 bases read in frame from base 1. All donors were healthy Caucasians. Three pairs of female monozygotic twins, all aged 18 to 29 years, made up the twin cohort. The RNA used for TCR libraries was isolated from peripheral blood mononuclear cells. The receptor library was made with 5' RACE. Sequencing relied on an Illumina HiSeq 2000. Template switching introduced a universal primer binding site; the final cDNA contained a unique molecular identifier, enabling accurate counting of TCR cDNA molecules. First-strand cDNA for TCR alpha and beta chains was synthesized from specific primers in the conserved constant-segment region. To control for contamination, each cDNA library was double barcoded with a SMART-Mk sample barcode plus Illumina barcodes. TruSeq adapter sequences and Illumina sample barcodes were added in two successive PCR steps. TCR alpha and beta cDNA libraries were sequenced on the Illumina HiSeq platform with custom primers. Regarding the original processing steps: Raw reads were processed with MiGEC to extract unique molecular identifiers, and MiXCR was used to determine CDR3 positions. For each individual, recombination models were inferred using an EM algorithm with the repgenHMM and IGoR tools. The analysis of shared clonotypes was done with the tcR package in R, with sharing normalized by the product of cloneset sizes. To study raw recombination free of thymic and clonal selection effects, out-of-frame nonproductive sequences were analyzed. TCRdb reran the public reads through fastp at Q25 and MiXCR, keeping productive beta chains. CDR3 protein sequences are deduplicated, and each keeps its most common genes and DNA. It is TCRdb's table, rather than the study itself, that gives the V and J calls and clone size. The sample yields hundreds of thousands of distinct CDR3 sequences; 21% were counted once. Approximately 4.3% of the sample rests with the top ten.

Overall study outcomes, separate from this receptor: Compared with coincidental sharing between unrelated individuals, an excess of low generation-probability sequences was observed among out-of-frame TCR alpha sequences shared between twins. Fewer insertions were carried by abundant cord blood beta clonotypes; a weaker similar trend was observed in young adult naive repertoires, while no such trend was observed in memory repertoires. In monozygotic twins, recombination models systematically underestimated out-of-frame TCR alpha sharing, but the models matched the sharing seen between unrelated individuals. Invariant T cells such as MAIT and iNKT could partly confound zero-insertion analyses, although diverse VJ usage argued against such confounding for most clonotypes. Because the same donors could not be followed over many years, the conclusions relied on cross-sectional statistical analysis. The excess sharing between twins in beta out-of-frame sequences was weaker because fewer shared sequences reduced the signal-to-noise ratio.

These data were also reused for a study on T cells expressing NK-cell markers. The second study also describes: In sorted CD3+CD56+NKG2C+, CD3+CD56+NKG2C- and CD3+CD56-NKG2C+ T-cell subsets from several donors, TCR beta-chain repertoires were profiled. Among the eight sequenced donors, only one was HCMV-seronegative, while the other seven were HCMV-seropositive. In several experiments an anti-gammadeltaTCR antibody was added to restrict sorting to alphabetaTCR-expressing T cells. In roughly six donors, the dominant CD3+CD56+NKG2C+ clonotypes were among the top 10 CD8+ clonotypes and accounted for roughly 1.0-7.0% of CD8+ T cells. Those dominant clonotypes were again the most abundant among CD3+CD56-NKG2C+ cells in four donors, at about 28.3-60.1%. Whether the expanded NKG2C-expressing T cell clones were specific for HCMV antigens was left unclear. All eight donors whose samples were sequenced were randomly selected healthy volunteers, three of them men and five women. HCMV-specific IgG was detected in serum with a commercial ELISA kit to determine HCMV serostatus. For a handful of donors, bulk peripheral blood T-cell repertoires were additionally sequenced from unsorted PBMC. Reads were demultiplexed and grouped by UMI with MIGEC, and clonotypes were assembled and quantified with MiTCR. To exclude erroneous sequences, only TCR cDNA sequences supported by at least two reads were retained. The tcR package was used for downstream repertoire analysis, and clonotypes were matched across fractions by CDR3 nucleotide sequence plus V segment. VDJmatch was used to annotate antigen specificity against VDJdb, with one amino acid substitution in CDR3 allowed.

The chain joins TRBV3-1 to TRBJ2-7; the D gene identity is not certain. The sequence derives from a woman aged 18-35 years in good health. Sequenced material: PBMCs. The CDR3 protein: CASSQEAGSYEQYF. In nucleotides, the sequence is TGTGCCAGCAGCCAAGAAGCTGGCTCCTACGAGCAGTACTTC.